One sample yielded the 9 T cell receptor beta chains listed below, sequenced in a study of regulatory T cells. General study findings and limits: In CD3G-deficient patients, conventional CD4+ T cells were enriched for hydrophobic CDR3 residues at positions 6 and 7.

Amplification used 52 TRBV primers and 13 TRBJ primers. Only in-frame clones appear in the TCRdb table, and some are missing; sequencing was by immunoSEQ multiplex PCR. The repertoire holds nearly 30,000 clones, with roughly 92% as singletons. Antigen specificity for these receptors is unknown. Input material: conventional CD4+ T cells sorted from blood. The origin of the receptors is a person aged 18-30 years with CD3G deficiency.

The chain is built from TRBV2 and TRBJ1-4; D unresolved. The V gene's germline CDR1 is SNHLY and CDR2 FYNNEI. V was clipped by 2 bases and J by 4 bases, with 5 bases between them. The CDR3 has 13 residues. This chain's CDR3 is CASSENGNEKLFF. In nucleotides, the CDR3 is TGTGCCAGCAGTGAAAACGGTAATGAAAAACTGTTTTTT.

V gene TRBV6-1 combines with J gene TRBJ2-1; 7 bases agree with TRBD1. Germline CDR1 MNHNS, CDR2 SASEGT. Trimming took 4 bases from V and 3 from J; bases not matched to a gene: 6. The CDR3 runs to 15 residues. The CDR3 here is CASSARDSLYNEQFF. CDR3 bases: TGTGCCAGCAGTGCGAGGGACAGCCTCTACAATGAGCAGTTCTTC.

The rearrangement links TRBV7-2 to TRBJ2-1; 8 bases agree with TRBD1. The ends lost 1 base at V and 10 bases at J; junction bases unmatched: 3. The V gene's germline CDR1 is SGHTA and CDR2 FQGNSA. This CDR3 is 13 amino acids long. The CDR3 spells CASSLDGTGEQFF. Here the CDR3 DNA reads TGTGCCAGCAGCTTAGATGGGACAGGCGAGCAGTTCTTC.

This rearrangement joins TRBV7-8 to TRBJ1-5; D remains unclear. This CDR3 region has 14 residues. Germline values: CDR1 SGHVS, CDR2 FQNEAQ. Trimming removed 3 bases at V and 0 bases at J, with 6 bases between. The CDR3 protein is CASSLGLSNQPQHF. CDR3 in DNA: TGTGCCAGCAGCTTGGGCCTTAGCAATCAGCCCCAGCATTTT. The variable domain in full, completed from reference TRBV7-8 and TRBJ1-5, reads GAGVSQSPRYKVAKRGQDVALRCDPISGHVSLFWYQQALGQGPEFLTYFQNEAQLDKSGLPSDRFFAERPEGSVSTLKIQRTQQEDSAVYLCASSLGLSNQPQHFGDGTRLSIL.

This clone showed up just once. This sequence joins TRBV6-1 and TRBJ1-1; D is possibly TRBD1 (5 bases). This CDR3 is 12 amino acids long. Germline V gene data show CDR1 as MNHNS and CDR2 as SASEGT. V was trimmed by 0 bases and J by 11 bases, leaving 10 bases between them. DNA of the CDR3: TGTGCCAGCAGTGAAGCTGCGGGGCTGGCTTTCTTT. Protein sequence: CASSEAAGLAFF.

This chain connects TRBV5-1 to TRBJ2-5, with TRBD1 identical over 7 bases. Germline V gene data show CDR1 as SGHRS and CDR2 as YFSETQ. This CDR3 region has 13 residues. V was pared by 2 bases and J by 3 bases, with 1 base of the junction left unmatched. The CDR3 DNA reads as TGCGCCAGCAGCTTCGGGACAGAAGAGACCCAGTACTTC. It is translated as CASSFGTEETQYF. The whole variable domain, filled in from reference TRBV5-1 and TRBJ2-5, reads KAGVTQTPRYLIKTRGQQVTLSCSPISGHRSVSWYQQTPGQGLQFLFEYFSETQRNKGNFPGRFSGRQFSNSRSEMNVSTLELGDSALYLCASSFGTEETQYFGPGTRLLVL.

The CDR3 sequence is CASSWTEDEQYF. DNA of the CDR3: TGTGCCAGCAGTTGGACCGAGGACGAGCAGTACTTC. The J gene is TRBJ2-7, the V gene TRBV2, with unresolved D. V was shortened by 5 bases and J by 5 bases, with 10 bases between the two germline ends. The CDR3 sequence is 12 residues long. Germline CDR1 SNHLY, CDR2 FYNNEI. The complete variable domain, with remaining parts taken from reference TRBV2 and TRBJ2-7, reads EPEVTQTPSHQVTQMGQEVILRCVPISNHLYFYWYRQILGQKVEFLVSFYNNEISEKSEIFDDQFSVERPDGSNFTLKIRSTKLEDSAMYFCASSWTEDEQYFGPGTRLTVT.

V gene TRBV6-4 combines with J gene TRBJ1-2; D is unclear. The CDR3 is 12 residues long. CDR1 MRHNA and CDR2 SNTAGT come from the germline V gene. Trimming shortened V by 3 bases and J by 7 bases, and 9 bases separated the two germline ends. CDR3 region: CASSDSAGGYTF. For the CDR3, the DNA is TGTGCCAGCAGTGATAGCGCGGGTGGCTACACCTTC.

J is TRBJ1-5 and V is TRBV28; 10 bases map to TRBD1. In germline, CDR1 is MDHEN, CDR2 SYDVKM. The CDR3 length is 15 residues. Unmatched junction bases numbered 7, after V lost 5 bases and J lost 6 bases. The CDR3 protein is CASSAGTGESQPQHF. For the CDR3, the DNA is TGTGCCAGCAGTGCCGGGACAGGGGAAAGTCAGCCCCAGCATTTT. Complete variable domain (other parts from reference TRBV28 and TRBJ1-5): DVKVTQSSRYLVKRTGEKVFLECVQDMDHENMFWYRQDPGLGLRLIYFSYDVKMKEKGDIPEGYSVSREKKERFSLILESASTNQTSMYLCASSAGTGESQPQHFGDGTRLSIL.